The present T cell receptor (beta chain) was sequenced within a study of T cell repertoires in cytomegalovirus infection. The V end lost 0 bases, the J end lost 4 bases, and 11 bases lay between the germline ends. CDR3 length equals 14 residues. CDR1 and CDR2 (germline): SGHNT, YYREEE (reference sequence). TCRdb independently ran MiXCR on the reads; one entry per CDR3 protein. This sample has some 700,000 distinct CDR3 sequences, with approximately 40% found just once. Sequences were obtained from PBMCs. The J gene is TRBJ2-7, the V gene TRBV5-4, with a possible D match to TRBD1 (5 bases). The receptor's source is a human donor in good health (CMV status not recorded). Some clones in this sample may be carry-over from other donors' samples. The CDR3 DNA follows: TGTGCCAGCAGCTTGGGGGGCCCCGTATACGAGCAGTACTTC. Its translation is CASSLGGPVYEQYF.